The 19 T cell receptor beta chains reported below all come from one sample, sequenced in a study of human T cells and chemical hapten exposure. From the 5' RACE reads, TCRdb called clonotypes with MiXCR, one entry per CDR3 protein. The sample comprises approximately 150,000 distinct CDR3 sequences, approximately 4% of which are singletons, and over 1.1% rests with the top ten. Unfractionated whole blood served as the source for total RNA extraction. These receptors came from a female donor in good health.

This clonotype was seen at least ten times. The CDR3 DNA is TGCAGTGCTAGAAAGACAGGGGACAATCAGCCCCAGCATTTT. Its protein product is CSARKTGDNQPQHF. The chain carries TRBV20-1 and TRBJ1-5; 8 bases are shared with TRBD1. V dropped 2 bases and J dropped 3; count of bases not matched to a gene: 3. CDR3 size: 14 residues. From germline, CDR1 is DFQATT and CDR2 SNEGSKA (reference sequence).

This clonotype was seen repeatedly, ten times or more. CDR3: CSARDPGLNTEAFF. The CDR3 region has the DNA TGCAGTGCTAGAGATCCTGGACTGAACACTGAAGCTTTCTTT. The rearrangement uses TRBV20-1 and TRBJ1-1; D uncertain. The CDR3 extends over 14 amino acids. Germline V gene sequence: CDR1 DFQATT, CDR2 SNEGSKA (reference sequence). V was pared by 0 bases and J by 0 bases, with 8 bases between.

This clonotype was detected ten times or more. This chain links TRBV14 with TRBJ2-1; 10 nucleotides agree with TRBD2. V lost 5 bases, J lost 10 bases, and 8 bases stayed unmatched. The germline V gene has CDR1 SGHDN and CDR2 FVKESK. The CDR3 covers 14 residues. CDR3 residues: CASSGPAGGREQFF. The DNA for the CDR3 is TGTGCCAGCAGCGGCCCAGCGGGGGGGCGGGAGCAGTTCTTC.

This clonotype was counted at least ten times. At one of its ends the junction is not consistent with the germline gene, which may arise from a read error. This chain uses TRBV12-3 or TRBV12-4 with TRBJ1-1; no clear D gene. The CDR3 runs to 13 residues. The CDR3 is CASSLGANTEAFF. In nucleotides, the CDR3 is TGTGCCAGCAGCTTAGGAGCGAACACTGAAGCTTTCTTT.

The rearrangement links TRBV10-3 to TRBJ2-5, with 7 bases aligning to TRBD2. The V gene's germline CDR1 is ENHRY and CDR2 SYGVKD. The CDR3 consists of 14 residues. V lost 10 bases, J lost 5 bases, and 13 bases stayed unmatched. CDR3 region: CATTLSAGVETQYF. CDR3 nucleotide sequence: TGTGCCACCACCCTTTCCGCGGGGGTCGAGACCCAGTACTTC.

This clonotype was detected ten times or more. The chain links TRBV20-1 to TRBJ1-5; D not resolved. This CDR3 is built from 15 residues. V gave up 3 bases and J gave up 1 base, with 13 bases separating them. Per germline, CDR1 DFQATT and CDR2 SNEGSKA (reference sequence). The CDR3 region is CSASGSTGSNQPQHF. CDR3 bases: TGCAGTGCTAGTGGGTCAACCGGGAGCAATCAGCCCCAGCATTTT.

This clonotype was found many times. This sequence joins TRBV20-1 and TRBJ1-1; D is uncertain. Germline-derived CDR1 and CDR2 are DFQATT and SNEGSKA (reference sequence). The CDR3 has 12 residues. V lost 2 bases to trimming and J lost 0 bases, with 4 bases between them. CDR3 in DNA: TGCAGTGCTAGACGACTGAACACTGAAGCTTTCTTT. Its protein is CSARRLNTEAFF.

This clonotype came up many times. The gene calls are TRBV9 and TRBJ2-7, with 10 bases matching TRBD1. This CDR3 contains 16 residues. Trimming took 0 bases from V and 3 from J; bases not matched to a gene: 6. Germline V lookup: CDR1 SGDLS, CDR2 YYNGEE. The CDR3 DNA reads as TGTGCCAGCAGCGTAGGGGGACAGGGGCGGTTCTACGAGCAGTACTTC. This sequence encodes CASSVGGQGRFYEQYF.

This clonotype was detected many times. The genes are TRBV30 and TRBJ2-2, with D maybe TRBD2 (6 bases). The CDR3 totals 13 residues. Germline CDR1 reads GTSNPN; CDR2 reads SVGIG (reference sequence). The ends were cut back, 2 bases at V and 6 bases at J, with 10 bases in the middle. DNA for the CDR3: TGTGCCTGGAGTCAAGGCGGGGCCGGGGAGCTGTTTTTT. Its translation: CAWSQGGAGELFF. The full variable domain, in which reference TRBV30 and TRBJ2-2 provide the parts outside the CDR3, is SQTIHQWPATLVQPVGSPLSLECTVEGTSNPNLYWYRQAAGRGLQLLFYSVGIGQISSEVPQNLSASRPQDRQFILSSKKLLLSDSGFYLCAWSQGGAGELFFGEGSRLTVL.

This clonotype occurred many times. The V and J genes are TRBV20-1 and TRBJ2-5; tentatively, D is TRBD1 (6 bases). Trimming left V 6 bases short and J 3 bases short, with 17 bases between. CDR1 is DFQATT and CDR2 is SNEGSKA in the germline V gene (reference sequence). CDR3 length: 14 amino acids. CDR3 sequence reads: CSARDKGAKETQYF. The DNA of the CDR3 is TGCAGTGCCCGGGACAAGGGAGCGAAAGAGACCCAGTACTTC.

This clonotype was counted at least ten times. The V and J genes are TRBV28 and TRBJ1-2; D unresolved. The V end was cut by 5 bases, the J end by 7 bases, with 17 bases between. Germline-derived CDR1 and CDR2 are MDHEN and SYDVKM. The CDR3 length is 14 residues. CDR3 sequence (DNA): TGTGCCAGCAGTCTCCCCGGAGTAGGGTTTGGCTACACCTTC. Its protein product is CASSLPGVGFGYTF.

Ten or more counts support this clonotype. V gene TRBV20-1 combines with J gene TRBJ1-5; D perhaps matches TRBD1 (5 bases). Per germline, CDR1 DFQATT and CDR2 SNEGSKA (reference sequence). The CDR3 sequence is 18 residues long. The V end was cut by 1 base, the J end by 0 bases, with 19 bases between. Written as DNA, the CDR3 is TGCAGTGCTAGAGTAAGCTTGGGGGTAGCTTCTAGCAATCAGCCCCAGCATTTT. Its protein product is CSARVSLGVASSNQPQHF.

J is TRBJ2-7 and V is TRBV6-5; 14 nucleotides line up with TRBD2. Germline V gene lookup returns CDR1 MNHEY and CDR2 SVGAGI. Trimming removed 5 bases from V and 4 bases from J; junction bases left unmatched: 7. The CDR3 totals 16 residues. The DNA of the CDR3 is TGTGCCAGCAGTCCGATCTGGACTAGCGGGGGGTACGAGCAGTACTTC. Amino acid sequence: CASSPIWTSGGYEQYF.

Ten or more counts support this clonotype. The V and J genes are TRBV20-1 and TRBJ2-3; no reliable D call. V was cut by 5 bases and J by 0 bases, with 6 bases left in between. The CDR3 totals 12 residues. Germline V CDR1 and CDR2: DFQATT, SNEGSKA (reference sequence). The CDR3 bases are TGCAGTGCTTTCACTAGCACAGATACGCAGTATTTT. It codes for CSAFTSTDTQYF.

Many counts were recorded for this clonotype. The CDR3 region is CASSQDYSGGLSGNTIYF. The CDR3 DNA follows: TGTGCCAGCAGCCAAGATTACAGTGGGGGTCTCTCTGGAAACACCATATATTTT. This rearrangement joins TRBV14 to TRBJ1-3; tentative D call: TRBD1 (5 bases). This CDR3 spans 18 amino acids. V dropped 0 bases and J dropped 0 bases, with 15 bases sitting between them. Germline V gene lookup returns CDR1 SGHDN and CDR2 FVKESK.

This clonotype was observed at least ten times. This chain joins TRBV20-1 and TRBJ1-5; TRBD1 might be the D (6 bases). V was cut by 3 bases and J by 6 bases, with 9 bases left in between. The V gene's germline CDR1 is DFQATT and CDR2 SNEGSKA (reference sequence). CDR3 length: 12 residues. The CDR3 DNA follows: TGCAGTGCTAGTCCCAGGGGTCAGCCCCAGCATTTT. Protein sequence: CSASPRGQPQHF.

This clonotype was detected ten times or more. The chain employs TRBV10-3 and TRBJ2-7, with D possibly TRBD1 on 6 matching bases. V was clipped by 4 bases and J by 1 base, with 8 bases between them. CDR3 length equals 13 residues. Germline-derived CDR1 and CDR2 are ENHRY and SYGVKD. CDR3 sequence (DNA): TGTGCCATCAGTGGGCAGGGGTCCTACGAGCAGTACTTC. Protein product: CAISGQGSYEQYF.

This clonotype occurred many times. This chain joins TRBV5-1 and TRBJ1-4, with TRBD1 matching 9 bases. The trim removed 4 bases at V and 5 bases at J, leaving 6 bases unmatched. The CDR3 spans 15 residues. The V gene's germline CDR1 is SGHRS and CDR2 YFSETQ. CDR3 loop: CASSPGGTGNEKLFF. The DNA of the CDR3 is TGCGCCAGCAGCCCCGGCGGGACAGGGAATGAAAAACTGTTTTTT.

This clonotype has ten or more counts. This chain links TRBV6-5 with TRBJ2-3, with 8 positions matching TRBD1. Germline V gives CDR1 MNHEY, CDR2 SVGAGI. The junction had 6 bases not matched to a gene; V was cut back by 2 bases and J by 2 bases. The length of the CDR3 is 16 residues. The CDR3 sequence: CASSYGQGGITDTQYF. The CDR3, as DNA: TGTGCCAGCAGTTACGGACAGGGAGGAATCACAGATACGCAGTATTTT.